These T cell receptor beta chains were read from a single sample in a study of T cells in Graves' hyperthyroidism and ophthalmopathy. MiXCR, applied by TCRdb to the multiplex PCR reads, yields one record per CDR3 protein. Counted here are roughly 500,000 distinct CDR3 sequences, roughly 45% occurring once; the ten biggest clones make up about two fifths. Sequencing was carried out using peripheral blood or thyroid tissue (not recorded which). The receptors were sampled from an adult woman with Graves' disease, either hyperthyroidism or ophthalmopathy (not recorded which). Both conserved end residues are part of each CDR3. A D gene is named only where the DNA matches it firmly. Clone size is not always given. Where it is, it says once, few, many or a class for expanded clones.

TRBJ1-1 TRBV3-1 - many TGTGCCAGCAGCCCAAGGTTGAACACTGAAGCTTTCTTT CASSPRLNTEAFF
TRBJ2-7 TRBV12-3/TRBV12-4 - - TGTGCCAGCAGTTTCGCTGTAGCTTCCTACGAGCAGTACTTC CASSFAVASYEQYF
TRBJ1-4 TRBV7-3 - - TGTGCCAGCAGCTCCCAAGGCAGCGGGAAACTGTTTTTT CASSSQGSGKLFF
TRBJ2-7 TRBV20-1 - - TGCAGTGCTGTGGGAACAACGAATACCTACGAGCAGTACTTC CSAVGTTNTYEQYF
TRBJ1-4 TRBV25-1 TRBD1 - TGTGCCACCTCCGGGTGGGACAGGGGGCAGGAAAAACTGTTTTTT CATSGWDRGQEKLFF
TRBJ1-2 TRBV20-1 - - TGCAGTGCTAAGCACTCTGGAGGCTACACCTTC CSAKHSGGYTF
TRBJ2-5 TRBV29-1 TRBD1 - TGCAGCGTTCCCGGACAGGGACAAGAGACCCAGTACTTC CSVPGQGQETQYF
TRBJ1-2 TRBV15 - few TGTGCCACCAGCAGACAGGCTGATAACTATGGCTACACCTTC CATSRQADNYGYTF
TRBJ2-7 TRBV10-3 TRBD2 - TGTGCCATCAGCCTAACTAGCGGGAGTTTGTCAAGTGCGCAGTACTTC CAISLTSGSLSSAQYF
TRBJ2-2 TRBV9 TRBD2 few TGTGCCAGCAGCGCGGCCGGGGGGTACACCGGGGAGCTGTTTTTT CASSAAGGYTGELFF
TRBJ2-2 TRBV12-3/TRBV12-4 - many TGTGCCAGCAGTTTTCAGACTACCGGGGAGCTGTTTTTT CASSFQTTGELFF
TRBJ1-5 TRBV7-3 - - TGTGCCAGCAGCTTAATGGGGGCTGGAGATAATCAGCCCCAGCATTTT CASSLMGAGDNQPQHF
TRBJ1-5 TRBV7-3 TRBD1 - TGCGCCAGCAGCCAAGTAGGACAGGGTAAATATCAGCCCCAGCATTTT CASSQVGQGKYQPQHF